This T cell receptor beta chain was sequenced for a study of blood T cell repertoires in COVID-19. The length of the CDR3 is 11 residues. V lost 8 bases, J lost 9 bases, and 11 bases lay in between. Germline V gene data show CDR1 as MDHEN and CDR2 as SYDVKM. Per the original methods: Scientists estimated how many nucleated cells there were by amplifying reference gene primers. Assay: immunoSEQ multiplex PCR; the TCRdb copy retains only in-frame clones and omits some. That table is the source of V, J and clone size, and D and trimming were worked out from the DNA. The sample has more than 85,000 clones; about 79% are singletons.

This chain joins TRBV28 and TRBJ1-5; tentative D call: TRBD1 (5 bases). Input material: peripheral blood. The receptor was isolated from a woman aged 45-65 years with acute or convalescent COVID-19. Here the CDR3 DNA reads TGTGCCAGCGGAGACAGAGCGCCCCAGCATTTT. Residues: CASGDRAPQHF.